This is a list of T cell receptor beta chains from one sample in a study of immune characterization of retroperitoneal liposarcoma. TCRdb itself ran the PCR reads through MiXCR, one entry per CDR3 protein. This table has about 10,000 distinct CDR3 sequences, more than 35% appearing once. The sequenced sample was tumor tissue. These receptors were obtained from a female donor with retroperitoneal liposarcoma. Each CDR3 is given with its conserved first and last residue. Fields, in order: CDR3 DNA, CDR3 protein, clone size, V gene, J gene, D gene. A D gene is named only where the DNA matches it firmly. A row's size may be missing; if present it is once, few, many or a size class.

TGTGCCAGCAGGAGGACTAGCGGCAACTGGGAGACCTACGAGCAGTACTTC	CASRRTSGNWETYEQYF	.	TRBV6-1	TRBJ2-7	TRBD2
TGTGCCAGCAGTTGGACTAGCGGGGGGGCCTCTGAGCAGTTCTTC	CASSWTSGGASEQFF	.	TRBV6-1	TRBJ2-1	TRBD2
TGCGCCAGCAGCCAAACCTCCAATGAGCAGTTCTTC	CASSQTSNEQFF	.	TRBV4-1	TRBJ2-1	.
TGTGCCAGCAGTGCTTCAATAGGGGCGGGAGAGGGGGATACGCAGTATTTT	CASSASIGAGEGDTQYF	.	TRBV25-1	TRBJ2-3	TRBD2
TGTGCCAGCAGTGGACAGGGGGCTGGGGCCAACGTCCTGACTTTC	CASSGQGAGANVLTF	.	TRBV25-1	TRBJ2-6	TRBD1
TGTGCCAGCAGAGAAACTCCTAGCGGGGGGGCCTACGAGCAGTTCTTC	CASRETPSGGAYEQFF	.	TRBV6-8	TRBJ2-1	TRBD2
TGTGCCGCTTCCCTAGGGACAAACACTGAAGCTTTCTTT	CAASLGTNTEAFF	.	TRBV6-8	TRBJ1-1	.
TGTGCCAGCAGTTTAACCGACAGGGGGCGCAGCCATGAGCAGTTCTTC	CASSLTDRGRSHEQFF	.	TRBV27	TRBJ2-1	TRBD1
TGTGCCAGCAGTGTAGGGGAGTTCTCCTACGAGCAGTACTTC	CASSVGEFSYEQYF	medium-sized	TRBV6-1	TRBJ2-7	.
TGTGCCAGCAGGTATCAACTAGCAGGGGCCAATGAGCAGTACTTC	CASRYQLAGANEQYF	medium-sized	TRBV6-1	TRBJ2-7	.
TGTGCCAGCAGAGGGCCGGGTTCCTACGAGCAGTACTTC	CASRGPGSYEQYF	many	TRBV27	TRBJ2-7	.
TGTGCCAGCAGTCCCCGGGGACTAGGATCCTACAATGAGCAGTTCTTC	CASSPRGLGSYNEQFF	few	TRBV27	TRBJ2-1	TRBD2
TGTGCCAGCAGTACAGGGGGCAATCAGCCCCAGCATTTT	CASSTGGNQPQHF	.	TRBV6-1	TRBJ1-5	TRBD1
TGTGCCAGCAGTGAGATGACAGGTGGAGCCTACGAGCAGTACTTC	CASSEMTGGAYEQYF	few	TRBV6-1	TRBJ2-7	.
TGTGCCAGCAGCACATGGGGCGAGCAGTACTTC	CASSTWGEQYF	large	TRBV6-1	TRBJ2-7	.
TGTGCTAGTGGTTTGAGACACGGGACTAGGTCCTCTGGGGCCAACGTCCTGACTTTC	CASGLRHGTRSSGANVLTF	.	TRBV12-5	TRBJ2-6	TRBD2
TGTGCCAGCCGGGCGGGACTAGTCCTCTACAATGAGCAGTTCTTC	CASRAGLVLYNEQFF	medium-sized	TRBV6-1	TRBJ2-1	TRBD2
TGTGCCAGCAGCCCGCTAGCGGGAGGGCTAGATGAGCAGTACTTC	CASSPLAGGLDEQYF	.	TRBV6-1	TRBJ2-7	TRBD2
TGTGCCGCCAGCCATTTCTACGAGCAGTTCTTC	CAASHFYEQFF	few	TRBV6-1	TRBJ2-1	.
TGTGCCAGCAGGTCAGGGCTTGACTATGGCTACACCTTC	CASRSGLDYGYTF	few	TRBV6-1	TRBJ1-2	.
TGTGCCAGCAGTTACTCGATAGGCGCGGGAGGACCTAGTTGGCAAGAGACCCAGTACTTC	CASSYSIGAGGPSWQETQYF	.	TRBV6-5	TRBJ2-5	TRBD2
TGTGCCAGCAGCTTAGTTTCCGGACAGGGTCCCTACGAGCAGTTCTTC	CASSLVSGQGPYEQFF	.	TRBV7-6	TRBJ2-1	TRBD1
TGTGCCAGCAGTCCCGGCAATGAGCAGTTCTTC	CASSPGNEQFF	medium-sized	TRBV6-1	TRBJ2-1	.
TGTGCCATCAGTGAGCCAACCCTCCAAGAGACCCAGTACTTC	CAISEPTLQETQYF	.	TRBV10-3	TRBJ2-5	.
TGTGCCAGCAGTGTCCGGGGGTTGGATCAGCCCCAGCATTTT	CASSVRGLDQPQHF	.	TRBV6-1	TRBJ1-5	.
TGTGCCAGCAGTTTGGGCATCCCCTACGAGCAGTACTTC	CASSLGIPYEQYF	.	TRBV27	TRBJ2-7	.
TGTGCCAGCAGCTTACGCGGGTCGGCCCTCCACTTT	CASSLRGSALHF	few	TRBV7-2	TRBJ1-6	.
TGTGCCAGCAGCCCCCCAGGGAACCTATACAATGAGCAGTTCTTC	CASSPPGNLYNEQFF	medium-sized	TRBV7-2	TRBJ2-1	.
TGTGCCTTCCTATCTGGACAGTCTGGGGCCAACGTCCTGACTTTC	CAFLSGQSGANVLTF	few	TRBV10-3	TRBJ2-6	.
TGTGCCAGCAGCTTAGTCGTTGGGACAGGGAACCTTGAGCAGTTCTTC	CASSLVVGTGNLEQFF	.	TRBV11-2	TRBJ2-1	TRBD1
TGTGCCAGCAGTTCGAGCGGGCCGAGCTCCTACAATGAGCAGTTCTTC	CASSSSGPSSYNEQFF	.	TRBV6-1	TRBJ2-1	.
TGTGCCAGCAGTTTCTTAAGGCAGGGAAACAATGAGCAGTACTTC	CASSFLRQGNNEQYF	.	TRBV12-3/TRBV12-4	TRBJ2-7	.
TGTGCCAGCATAATAGGGACTTCCTACAATGAGCAGTTCTTC	CASIIGTSYNEQFF	medium-sized	TRBV6-1	TRBJ2-1	.
TGTGCCAGCACACTAGCGGGAACTTCCACAGATACGCAGTATTTT	CASTLAGTSTDTQYF	few	TRBV27	TRBJ2-3	TRBD2
TGTGCCAGCAGTGAGGGGACAGGGAGGTTCAATGAGCAGTTCTTC	CASSEGTGRFNEQFF	.	TRBV6-1	TRBJ2-1	TRBD1
TGCGCCAGCAGCCAGGTAACAGACAGGGGTTTCTCGGCCCAGCATTTT	CASSQVTDRGFSAQHF	.	TRBV4-3	TRBJ1-5	TRBD1
TGTGCCAGCAAAGCTGCAACAGGACCCTCCTACAATGAGCAGTTCTTC	CASKAATGPSYNEQFF	.	TRBV6-1	TRBJ2-1	.
TGTGCCACCAGTGACCTGGGACAGGGGGCAGGGAATGAGCAGTTCTTC	CATSDLGQGAGNEQFF	.	TRBV24-1	TRBJ2-1	TRBD1
TGTGCCAGCAGTGCGACAGGGCAAACTTACTTC	CASSATGQTYF	medium-sized	TRBV6-1	TRBJ2-4	TRBD1
TGTGCCAGCAGTGAAGGACCAGAAAAACTGTTTTTT	CASSEGPEKLFF	.	TRBV6-1	TRBJ1-4	.
TGCGCCAGCAGTGAAGGGCCCTCCAGGAATGGCTACACCTTC	CASSEGPSRNGYTF	.	TRBV10-1	TRBJ1-2	.
TGTGCCAGCAGTTACGTGCAGGGGAGAGCCTACAATGAGCAGTTCTTC	CASSYVQGRAYNEQFF	few	TRBV6-8	TRBJ2-1	.
TGTGCCAGCAGCTTAGGTCAGCGGGGGGTAGATACGCAGTATTTT	CASSLGQRGVDTQYF	.	TRBV7-2	TRBJ2-3	TRBD2
TGTGCCAGCAGGTTTTCCTACGAGCAGTACTTC	CASRFSYEQYF	few	TRBV6-1	TRBJ2-7	.
TGTGCCAGCAGCTTACGCAGGAAACTACAAGCTTTCTTT	CASSLRRKLQAFF	.	TRBV11-3	TRBJ1-1	.
TGTGCCAGCAGCTTGGGGACTGGGAGGGCAGAGACCCAGTACTTC	CASSLGTGRAETQYF	.	TRBV7-4	TRBJ2-5	TRBD2
TGTGCCAGCAGTTTTGAAACTAGCGGGTTCTACAATGAGCAGTTCTTC	CASSFETSGFYNEQFF	few	TRBV12-3/TRBV12-4	TRBJ2-1	TRBD2
TGTGCCAGCAGCCGTCTGACAGGGAGTAGCGAGCAGTACTTC	CASSRLTGSSEQYF	.	TRBV6-2/TRBV6-3	TRBJ2-7	TRBD1
TGTGCCAGCAGTGAAGCGGGACTGACGACCTACGAGCAGTATTTT	CASSEAGLTTYEQYF	.	TRBV6-1	TRBJ2-3	.
TGTGCCAGCAGTTACTTAGCGGGAGTTCTCTACGAGCAGTACTTC	CASSYLAGVLYEQYF	.	TRBV12-3/TRBV12-4	TRBJ2-7	TRBD2
TGTGCCAGCAGTGAATATGAGGGACAGGACCTCTATGGCTACACCTTC	CASSEYEGQDLYGYTF	.	TRBV6-1	TRBJ1-2	TRBD1
TGTGCCAGCAGCTTAGTCGTCGGACAGCAAGAGACCCAGTTCTTC	CASSLVVGQQETQFF	.	TRBV7-2	TRBJ2-1	.
TGTGCCAGCAGTTTAGTGACTAGCCGCTACGAGCAGTACTTC	CASSLVTSRYEQYF	few	TRBV12-3/TRBV12-4	TRBJ2-7	TRBD2
TGTGCCAGCAGCTTGGGGCAGGACCTTTACAATGAGCAGTACTTC	CASSLGQDLYNEQYF	.	TRBV11-2	TRBJ2-7	.
TGTGCCAGCAGCTTAGCCCATAGGAACAATGAGCAGTACTTC	CASSLAHRNNEQYF	few	TRBV7-2	TRBJ2-7	.
TGTGCCAGCAGCTCGGGGGACACTACAGAGACCCAGTACTTC	CASSSGDTTETQYF	.	TRBV27	TRBJ2-5	.
TGTGCCAGCAGCTCCGCTCATGGAGGTGACAAGATCGACACCGGGGAGCTGTTTTTT	CASSSAHGGDKIDTGELFF	medium-sized	TRBV7-2	TRBJ2-2	.